These T cell receptor beta chains were read from a single sample in a study of human T cells and chemical hapten exposure. TCRdb independently ran MiXCR on the RACE reads; one entry per CDR3 protein. The table shows under 400,000 distinct CDR3 sequences, with around 5.5% occurring only once. The specimen comprised whole blood, sampled in connection with sensitization to the hapten diphenylcyclopropenone (DPC). These receptors were collected from a woman in her 50s with alopecia areata. Some clones in this sample may be carry-over from other donors' samples. Each CDR3 is given with its conserved first and last residue. Each record gives: D gene, J gene, V gene, clone size, CDR3 DNA, CDR3 protein. A D gene is named only where the DNA matches it firmly. Size tells how often a clone was seen (once, few, many) or the class of an expanded clone, and some rows leave it out.

TRBD1,TRBJ1-2,TRBV7-2,few,TGTGCCAGCAGCTCAAGCGCAGGGACAGTTCCCTACTATGGCTACACCTTC,CASSSSAGTVPYYGYTF
TRBD2,TRBJ2-1,TRBV18,few,TGTGCCAGCTCACGTGGGACTAGCGGGCCCTCCTACAATGAGCAGTTCTTC,CASSRGTSGPSYNEQFF
-,TRBJ2-4,TRBV11-2,many,TGTGCCAGCAGCGCTTATACAGGGAAGAGAGGCAAAAACATTCAGTACTTC,CASSAYTGKRGKNIQYF
TRBD2,TRBJ2-7,TRBV20-1,few,TGCAGTGCTAGAGAGCGGGAGCACGAGCAGTACTTC,CSAREREHEQYF
TRBD1,TRBJ1-5,TRBV18,many,TGTGCCAGCTCACCTCCGGGACAGAATCAGCCCCAGCATTTT,CASSPPGQNQPQHF
-,TRBJ2-3,TRBV7-9,many,TGTGCCAGCAGTCCCCATGCGGGGCCAGATACGCAGTATTTT,CASSPHAGPDTQYF
-,TRBJ2-7,TRBV6-5,many,TGTGCCAGCAGTTACGCGCCCACCTACGAGCAGTACTTC,CASSYAPTYEQYF
-,TRBJ1-5,TRBV27,-,TGTGCCAGCGCAAGGACTCTTAGCAATCAGCCCCAGCATTTT,CASARTLSNQPQHF
-,TRBJ1-4,TRBV7-8,-,TGTGCCAGCAGCTCTGGGAGGGTCCCGACTAATGAAAAACTGTTTTTT,CASSSGRVPTNEKLFF
-,TRBJ1-5,TRBV6-6,few,TGTGCCAGCAACGGACAGACCCTAAATCAGCCCCAGCATTTT,CASNGQTLNQPQHF
-,TRBJ2-1,TRBV11-2,-,TGTGCCAGCAGCTTAGGCAGGGGCAATGAGCAGTTCTTC,CASSLGRGNEQFF
TRBD2,TRBJ2-7,TRBV15,-,TGTGCCACCAGCACGGGACTAGCGGGGGTTCCCCCCCACGAGCAGTACTTC,CATSTGLAGVPPHEQYF
-,TRBJ2-5,TRBV9,few,TGTGCCAGCAGCAATGGACCCCGAGGAGAGACCCAGTACTTC,CASSNGPRGETQYF
-,TRBJ2-1,TRBV27,many,TGTGCCAGCAGTTCCACCTACAATGAGCAGTTCTTC,CASSSTYNEQFF
TRBD1,TRBJ2-7,TRBV12-3/TRBV12-4,many,TGTGCCACCACGGGACAGGACTCCTACGAGCAGTACTTC,CATTGQDSYEQYF
-,TRBJ2-7,TRBV5-1,few,TGCGCCAGCACCTCTCCCGGGACTGTGAGGGGCGAGCAGTACTTC,CASTSPGTVRGEQYF
-,TRBJ2-6,TRBV2,few,TGTGCCAGCAGTGAAAGGGTCGGGGCCAACGTCCTGACTTTC,CASSERVGANVLTF
TRBD1,TRBJ1-3,TRBV5-4,-,TGTGCCAGCAGCATAGGAACAGGGGGACACTCTGGAAACACCATATATTTT,CASSIGTGGHSGNTIYF
TRBD2,TRBJ2-3,TRBV5-1,-,TGCGCCAGCAGCATACTCCGGGGGGGCCTCACAGATACGCAGTATTTT,CASSILRGGLTDTQYF
-,TRBJ1-5,TRBV3-1,-,TGTGCCAGCAGCCAAGATGTGACCCAGCCCCAGCATTTT,CASSQDVTQPQHF
-,TRBJ2-5,TRBV10-1,-,TGCGCCAGCCCTCTGGCGTCAGAGGAGACCCAGTACTTC,CASPLASEETQYF
-,TRBJ1-2,TRBV6-2/TRBV6-3,few,TGTGCCAGCAGTGAGGCACGGGTCTACGGCTACACCTTC,CASSEARVYGYTF
TRBD2,TRBJ2-7,TRBV28,-,TGTGCCAGCAGTGACCCGGGAGGATCCTACGAGCAGTACTTC,CASSDPGGSYEQYF
-,TRBJ2-7,TRBV20-1,many,TGCAGTGCTACTTCTACCCTAGGGGGCTACGAGCAGTACTTC,CSATSTLGGYEQYF
-,TRBJ1-3,TRBV20-1,-,TGCAGTGCGGAAGGGGACTCTGGAAACACCATATATTTT,CSAEGDSGNTIYF
TRBD1,TRBJ2-3,TRBV3-1,many,TGTGCCAGCAGCCAAGAGCTGGACAGGGGATTCCATACGCAGTATTTT,CASSQELDRGFHTQYF
-,TRBJ2-3,TRBV11-2,many,TGTGCCAGCAGCCCAGGGGAGTGGCCAGATACGCAGTATTTT,CASSPGEWPDTQYF
-,TRBJ2-3,TRBV2,-,TGTGCCAGCATCGGGACCTTAACGCGCACAGATACGCAGTATTTT,CASIGTLTRTDTQYF
-,TRBJ1-1,TRBV7-2,-,TGTGCCAGCAGCTACTATCGGGGTGTAAGCCCTGAAGCTTTCTTT,CASSYYRGVSPEAFF
-,TRBJ1-4,TRBV5-4,-,TGTGCCAGCAGCTTGGAGGGTATTACGGAAAAACTGTTTTTT,CASSLEGITEKLFF
-,TRBJ2-7,TRBV10-3,few,TGTGCCATCAGTGAATCGGTCAGTTCCTACGAGCAGTACTTC,CAISESVSSYEQYF
TRBD2,TRBJ2-3,TRBV10-3,few,TGTGCCATCGGTCTAGCGGGGGGGAGCACAGATACGCAGTATTTT,CAIGLAGGSTDTQYF
-,TRBJ1-5,TRBV20-1,many,TGCAGTGCTAGAGATAAGGGGCAGCCCCAGCATTTT,CSARDKGQPQHF
-,TRBJ1-1,TRBV11-2,-,TGTGCCAGCAGCTTAGCGCCGTTTGGGGACGGGGGTGAAGCTTTCTTT,CASSLAPFGDGGEAFF
-,TRBJ2-6,TRBV12-3/TRBV12-4,many,TGTGCCAGCAGTTTTGGCAGCTCTGGGGCCAACGTCCTGACTTTC,CASSFGSSGANVLTF
TRBD2,TRBJ2-7,TRBV9,many,TGTGCCAGCAGCCGACTGGATTTGACTAGCAGTTTCTCCTACGAGCAGTACTTC,CASSRLDLTSSFSYEQYF
TRBD1,TRBJ2-5,TRBV14,-,TGTGCCAGCAGCCCGTTGAGGGACAGGGTGAATGGAGAGACCCAGTACTTC,CASSPLRDRVNGETQYF
TRBD1,TRBJ2-3,TRBV7-6,many,TGTGCCAGCAGCCCGACAGGGCATGGGACAGATACGCAGTATTTT,CASSPTGHGTDTQYF
-,TRBJ2-7,TRBV7-9,many,TGTGCCAGCAGCGCAGAGGTTTACGAGCAGTACTTC,CASSAEVYEQYF
-,TRBJ2-7,TRBV18,many,TGTGCCACCCGAACGGACACCCTATACGAGCAGTACTTC,CATRTDTLYEQYF
-,TRBJ2-7,TRBV12-3/TRBV12-4,few,TGTGCCAGCAGCTCGGCCCCAGCCTACGAGCAGTACTTC,CASSSAPAYEQYF
-,TRBJ2-3,TRBV29-1,many,TGCAGCTACTTGGGGGAATTTAGCACAGATACGCAGTATTTT,CSYLGEFSTDTQYF
-,TRBJ2-1,TRBV28,few,TGTGCCAGCAGTACGAGGGGCTACAATGAGCAGTTCTTC,CASSTRGYNEQFF
TRBD1,TRBJ2-2,TRBV7-2,many,TGTGCCAGCAGCCCCCGGGACAGGGGCGACACCGGGGAGCTGTTTTTT,CASSPRDRGDTGELFF
-,TRBJ2-5,TRBV6-5,many,TGTGCCAGCAGGAAACGGCGGGAAGAGACCCAGTACTTC,CASRKRREETQYF
-,TRBJ2-3,TRBV7-2,many,TGTGCCAGCAGCTTAGATCTTTGGGGAAGCACAGATACGCAGTATTTT,CASSLDLWGSTDTQYF
-,TRBJ1-1,TRBV12-3/TRBV12-4,few,TGTGCCAGCAGTCCTCGCGGCAGTGAAGAAGCTTTCTTT,CASSPRGSEEAFF
-,TRBJ1-1,TRBV5-1,many,TGCGCCAGCAGCTCTCAGGGTCAGGAGACTGAAGCTTTCTTT,CASSSQGQETEAFF
-,TRBJ2-7,TRBV7-9,many,TGTGCCAGCAGCTCCCCGAGTGAAGGGTACGAGCAGTACTTC,CASSSPSEGYEQYF
-,TRBJ1-1,TRBV6-2/TRBV6-3,many,TGTGCCAGCAGTTACTCTGGGGATGGGAGGACTGAAGCTTTCTTT,CASSYSGDGRTEAFF
-,TRBJ2-3,TRBV9,many,TGTGCCAGCAGCGTAGACGGAGGTGATACGCAGTATTTT,CASSVDGGDTQYF
TRBD2,TRBJ2-1,TRBV6-2/TRBV6-3,many,TGTGCCAGTGTAGCGGGAGTCAACAATGAGCAGTTCTTC,CASVAGVNNEQFF
TRBD1,TRBJ1-2,TRBV2,few,TGTGCCAGCAGTGTTAAGAGGACAGGGGGCGACTATGGCTACACCTTC,CASSVKRTGGDYGYTF